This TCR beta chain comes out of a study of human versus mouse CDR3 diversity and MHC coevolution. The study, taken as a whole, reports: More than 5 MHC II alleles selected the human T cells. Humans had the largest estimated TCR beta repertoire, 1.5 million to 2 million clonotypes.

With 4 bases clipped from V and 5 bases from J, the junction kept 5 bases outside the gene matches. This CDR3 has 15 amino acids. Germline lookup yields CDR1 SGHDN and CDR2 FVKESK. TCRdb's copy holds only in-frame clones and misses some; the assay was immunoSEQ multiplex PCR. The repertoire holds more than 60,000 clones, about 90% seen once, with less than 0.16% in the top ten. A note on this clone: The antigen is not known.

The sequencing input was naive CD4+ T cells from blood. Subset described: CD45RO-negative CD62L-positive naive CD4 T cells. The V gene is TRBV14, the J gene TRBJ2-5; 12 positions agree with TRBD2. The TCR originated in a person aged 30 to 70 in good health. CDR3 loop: CASSPRLAGAETQYF. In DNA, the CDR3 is TGTGCCAGCAGCCCCAGACTAGCGGGAGCGGAGACCCAGTACTTC.